Listed below are T cell receptor beta chains from one sample, sequenced in a study of blood T cells in healthy people across ages. TCRdb processed the 5' RACE reads anew with MiXCR; each CDR3 protein has one entry. The repertoire consists of 700,000 to 900,000 distinct CDR3 sequences, with around a quarter occurring once and the leading ten covering 2.5% to 3.5%. This sample also belongs to another study, concerning T cells of mothers and their children.

Sequenced sample: blood. Receptors were obtained from a boy between 5 and 17 years old in good health. The CDR3 runs from the conserved cysteine through the conserved F or W. Each record gives: D gene, J gene, V gene, clone size, CDR3 DNA, CDR3 protein. D genes are given only for firm matches. Some rows have no size entry. The others give once, few or many, or a class for an expanded clone.

TRBD2 | TRBJ2-5 | TRBV5-1 | NA | TGCGCCAGCAGCTTGACTAGCGGGGGTTACTCTCAAGAGACCCAGTACTTC | CASSLTSGGYSQETQYF
NA | TRBJ2-1 | TRBV20-1 | NA | TGCAGTGCGGCGGCTAGTACCCACATTGAGCAGTTCTTC | CSAAASTHIEQFF
NA | TRBJ2-1 | TRBV12-3/TRBV12-4 | NA | TGTGCCAGCAGCCCCCTCCCCCAGGGAGAGCCAACCGATGAGCAGTTCTTC | CASSPLPQGEPTDEQFF
TRBD2 | TRBJ2-5 | TRBV4-1 | NA | TGCGCCAGCAGCCAACCCGAGGGACTAGCGGGGGGCCGGGGAGAGACCCAGTACTTC | CASSQPEGLAGGRGETQYF
TRBD1 | TRBJ1-1 | TRBV18 | NA | TGTGCCAGCTCACCTAGGGGGGACAGCGGGAACACTGAAGCTTTCTTT | CASSPRGDSGNTEAFF
NA | TRBJ1-3 | TRBV6-6 | few | TGTGCCAGCAGTTACTCCTCCGAGAGAGGGGACACCATATATTTT | CASSYSSERGDTIYF
NA | TRBJ2-3 | TRBV2 | NA | TGTGCCAGCAGTGGCCGGCCCAATCCGGGACACCCGAGGGATACGCAGTATTTT | CASSGRPNPGHPRDTQYF
TRBD2 | TRBJ2-2 | TRBV19 | NA | TGTGCCAGTACCCTAGCGGGGGGGCGAGGACGGGAGCTGTTTTTT | CASTLAGGRGRELFF
NA | TRBJ1-1 | TRBV20-1 | few | TGCAGTGCTAGAGATCCAGGGTTGAACAGTGAAGCTTTCTTT | CSARDPGLNSEAFF
NA | TRBJ2-2 | TRBV4-1 | NA | TGCGCCAGCAGCCAAGAAATCGGAGTGGGCACCGGGGAGCTGTTTTTT | CASSQEIGVGTGELFF
TRBD2 | TRBJ2-3 | TRBV6-1 | NA | TGTGCCAGCAGTACCCGGGGGGGATTAGCGGGGGCTAGCACAGATACGCAGTATTTT | CASSTRGGLAGASTDTQYF
NA | TRBJ2-1 | TRBV5-5 | NA | TGTGCCAGCAGCTTCGCACAGGCGGTGTACAATGAGCAGTTCTTC | CASSFAQAVYNEQFF
NA | TRBJ1-2 | TRBV12-3/TRBV12-4 | once | TGTGCCAGCAGTTTATCAGGGGCTAATACTAACTATGGCTACACCTTC | CASSLSGANTNYGYTF
NA | TRBJ2-5 | TRBV20-1 | few | TGCAGTGCTAGAGATAGTGGGACCCAAGAGACCCAGTACTTC | CSARDSGTQETQYF
NA | TRBJ2-1 | TRBV2 | many | TGTGCCAGCAGTGAAAGGGTCAATGAGCAGTTCTTC | CASSERVNEQFF
TRBD1 | TRBJ2-7 | TRBV5-1 | NA | TGCGCCAGCAGCTCCTTCGGGACAGCGTACGATACTTCCTACGAGCAGTACTTC | CASSSFGTAYDTSYEQYF
TRBD2 | TRBJ2-3 | TRBV12-3/TRBV12-4 | NA | TGTGCCAGCAGTCTCGAAAGCGGGGGGCCTACAGATACGCAGTATTTT | CASSLESGGPTDTQYF
NA | TRBJ1-4 | TRBV5-1 | many | TGCGCCAGCAGCTTGGCCCCGGCGGGGCTGGGTGAAAAACTGTTTTTT | CASSLAPAGLGEKLFF
NA | TRBJ2-1 | TRBV28 | NA | TGTGCCAGCAGCCGTGACACAGGGCTGCAGTTCTTC | CASSRDTGLQFF
NA | TRBJ2-5 | TRBV27 | few | TGTGCCAGCAGAAAAAGTTCACCGCCGGGTCGAGAAGAGACCCAGTACTTC | CASRKSSPPGREETQYF
NA | TRBJ1-3 | TRBV5-5 | NA | TGTGCCAGCAGCCGTGCCGGGGTAAATGGAAACACCATATATTTT | CASSRAGVNGNTIYF
NA | TRBJ1-4 | TRBV20-1 | few | TGCAGTGCCAGCCCGGCGGACGAGGGAGGTGAAAAACTGTTTTTT | CSASPADEGGEKLFF
NA | TRBJ1-5 | TRBV7-2 | NA | TGTGCCAGCAGCTTAGGAGGAAAGAGCAATCAGCCCCAGCATTTT | CASSLGGKSNQPQHF
TRBD2 | TRBJ2-1 | TRBV14 | few | TGTGCCAGCAGCCAAGTCTTTAGCGGGGCAGACAATGAGCAGTTCTTC | CASSQVFSGADNEQFF
NA | TRBJ2-1 | TRBV5-1 | NA | TGCGCCAGCAGCTTCGGGGGAGTAGGGCAGTTCTTC | CASSFGGVGQFF
NA | TRBJ1-1 | TRBV20-1 | few | TGCAGTGCTAGGATGTCAGGGAACACTGAAGCTTTCTTT | CSARMSGNTEAFF
NA | TRBJ2-3 | TRBV5-1 | NA | TGCGCCAGTGCAACCGGAGGGATTCGGACAGATACGCAGTATTTT | CASATGGIRTDTQYF
NA | TRBJ1-1 | TRBV18 | NA | TGTGCCAGCTCGCCTGGGTTTGACACTGAAGCTTTCTTT | CASSPGFDTEAFF
NA | TRBJ1-1 | TRBV5-1 | few | TGCGCCAGCAGCCCCCTCGTCAGGAACACTGAAGCTTTCTTT | CASSPLVRNTEAFF
NA | TRBJ2-5 | TRBV20-1 | NA | TGCAGTGCTAGAGATCTTCCAGCTATTTTCAAAGAGACCCAGTACTTC | CSARDLPAIFKETQYF
TRBD2 | TRBJ2-7 | TRBV6-5 | few | TGTGCCAGCAGTTACTCGGCGGGGGGCCCTCTTGTTTCCTACGAGCAGTACTTC | CASSYSAGGPLVSYEQYF
NA | TRBJ1-1 | TRBV12-3/TRBV12-4 | few | TGTGCCAGCAGTGGGGACGGTCTTGAAGCTTTCTTT | CASSGDGLEAFF
NA | TRBJ2-7 | TRBV7-3 | NA | TGTGCCAGCAGCTTAAACTCTAAGGGGGAGCAGTACTTC | CASSLNSKGEQYF
NA | TRBJ2-1 | TRBV5-1 | NA | TGCGCCAGCAGCCCTGCCCCGGGGCTGGGGAATGAGCAGTTCTTC | CASSPAPGLGNEQFF
TRBD2 | TRBJ2-5 | TRBV6-1 | NA | TGTGCCAGCCGGAGAGCGGGGGGACAGGAGACCCAGTACTTC | CASRRAGGQETQYF
NA | TRBJ1-1 | TRBV6-1 | NA | TGTGCCAGCAGGAAGATCGTGAACACTGAAGCTTTCTTT | CASRKIVNTEAFF
NA | TRBJ2-7 | TRBV6-5 | many | TGTGCCAGTAGCCGCGGTTCCTACGAGCAGTACTTC | CASSRGSYEQYF
NA | TRBJ1-4 | TRBV10-3 | few | TGTGCCATCAGTGAAACCGCGGCAACTAATGAAAAACTGTTTTTT | CAISETAATNEKLFF
NA | TRBJ2-7 | TRBV6-1 | few | TGTGCCAGCAGCCCAGTGGGAGGCTACGAGCAGTACTTC | CASSPVGGYEQYF
NA | TRBJ2-5 | TRBV5-1 | NA | TGCGCCAGCAGCTCCTCCGGACAGATGCAAGAGACCCAGTACTTC | CASSSSGQMQETQYF
NA | TRBJ2-7 | TRBV28 | many | TGTGCCACCTACAGCGACTCATCGTACGAGCAGTACTTC | CATYSDSSYEQYF
NA | TRBJ2-7 | TRBV28 | many | TGTGCCAGCAGTTTAAAGGGCTACGAGCAGTACTTC | CASSLKGYEQYF
TRBD1 | TRBJ2-5 | TRBV12-3/TRBV12-4 | few | TGTGCCAGCAGTTTCGGACAGGGGGAAGAGACCCAGTACTTC | CASSFGQGEETQYF
NA | TRBJ1-2 | TRBV12-3/TRBV12-4 | NA | TGTGCCAGCAGTTTGGGGAGCGGGTCTTTCTATGGCTACACCTTC | CASSLGSGSFYGYTF
NA | TRBJ2-7 | TRBV7-6 | NA | TGTGCCAGCAGCCCCCTAAGTGAGGGGAGCCACGAGCAGTACTTC | CASSPLSEGSHEQYF
NA | TRBJ2-1 | TRBV2 | NA | TGTGCCAGCAGGAGTGGGGGGCTAGGAAATGAGCAGTTCTTC | CASRSGGLGNEQFF
TRBD1 | TRBJ2-7 | TRBV5-1 | NA | TGCGCCAGCAGCGCCGGACAGGGGGCGAGATACGAGCAGTACTTC | CASSAGQGARYEQYF
NA | TRBJ1-5 | TRBV19 | NA | TGTGCCAGTAGCCGGACAGTTAGCAATCAGCCCCAGCATTTT | CASSRTVSNQPQHF
TRBD1 | TRBJ1-2 | TRBV7-6 | NA | TGTGCCAGCACCCCAGAGGGGCAGGGGGTAGGGAACTATGGCTACACCTTC | CASTPEGQGVGNYGYTF
TRBD1 | TRBJ2-7 | TRBV28 | few | TGTGCCAGCAGTTTGGGACAGGGGGCGCCCGGCGAGCAGTACTTC | CASSLGQGAPGEQYF
TRBD2 | TRBJ2-1 | TRBV7-9 | NA | TGTGCCAGCAGCAGTCGACTAGCGGATGAGCAGTTCTTC | CASSSRLADEQFF
NA | TRBJ2-7 | TRBV6-5 | few | TGTGCCAGCAGTTACGGGGGGGCCCGAAGATACGAGCAGTACTTC | CASSYGGARRYEQYF
TRBD2 | TRBJ2-3 | TRBV4-1 | few | TGCGCCAGCAGCCAAGGGGCTAGCGGCTTAGATACGCAGTATTTT | CASSQGASGLDTQYF
NA | TRBJ2-7 | TRBV10-3 | few | TGTGCCATCAGTGACAGACCCTACGAACAGTACTTC | CAISDRPYEQYF